The rows below give T cell receptor beta chains drawn from one sample of a study of beta chain features in type 1 diabetes. Only in-frame clones appear in the TCRdb table, and some are missing; sequencing was by immunoSEQ multiplex PCR. The table shows some 150,000 clones, with approximately 52% occurring only once. The sequenced sample consisted of Tregs from blood. All receptors derive from a young man in good health. The CDR3 runs from the conserved cysteine through the conserved F or W.

>TRBJ2-1|TRBV28
CASRPRTGGYNEQFF
>TRBJ2-1|TRBV28
CASSFTIPQGASYNEQFF
>TRBJ2-7|TRBV30
CAWSVRVGTVLVEQYF
>TRBJ2-7|TRBV6-5
CASSSLAGFFSHEQYF
>TRBJ1-1|TRBV27
CASRSTGSTEAFF
>TRBJ2-2|TRBV7-2
CASSLDGTRTNTGELFF
>TRBJ2-5|TRBV7-3
CASSLIPEETQYF
>TRBJ1-5|TRBV7-8
CASSSSREGGNQPQHF
>TRBJ2-1|TRBV6-6
CASRGTSGRLNEQFF
>TRBJ2-3|TRBV30
CAWSLSLARSSDTQYF
>TRBJ2-7|TRBV7-2
CASGQGRAYEQYF
>TRBJ1-1|TRBV4-3
CASSQEAGWGTEAFF
>TRBJ2-5|TRBV5-4
CASRPSSGGLETQYF
>TRBJ1-2|TRBV18
CASSPASSVNYGYTF
>TRBJ1-1|TRBV5-1
CASSLVPRSLGAFF
>TRBJ1-2|TRBV29-1
CSVGQGPF
>TRBJ2-1|TRBV9
CASSAKAGGYNEQFF
>TRBJ1-1|TRBV10-2
CASSWGGTEAFF
>TRBJ2-1|TRBV5-4
CASRGDRGAYNEQFF
>TRBJ2-1|TRBV5-4
CASSLTSGVYNEQFF
>TRBJ1-4|TRBV30
CAWGNRVTNEKLFF
>TRBJ1-1|TRBV9
CASSPQILNTEAFF
>TRBJ2-3|TRBV7-9
CASSQGLGPDTQYF
>TRBJ2-2|TRBV19
CASRGPGQGLTGELFF
>TRBJ1-3|TRBV7-9
CASSLARGNSGNTIYF
>TRBJ2-1|TRBV6-6
CASSRNTGTHNEQFF
>TRBJ1-1|TRBV7-2
CASSPNQGAGTEAFF
>TRBJ2-7|TRBV7-2
CASSLVTGGPYEQYF
>TRBJ2-3|TRBV10-3
CAISESSSGNTDTQYF
>TRBJ2-3|TRBV6-5
CASSYGAGSTDTQYF
>TRBJ1-1|TRBV6-6
CASRPRQGRRTEAFF
>TRBJ2-7|TRBV5-4
CASSLQGSYEQYF
>TRBJ2-7|TRBV7-2
CASSKLAGGGEQYF
>TRBJ1-1|TRBV28
CASRRGGGTEAFF
>TRBJ1-6|TRBV6-5
CASSYGQAINSPLHF
>TRBJ1-2|TRBV28
CASRSQGARGYTF
>TRBJ1-4|TRBV28
CASTLRGWGEKLFF
>TRBJ2-2|TRBV2
CASRTHTGELFF
>TRBJ1-5|TRBV7-2
CASSLPGTASNQPQHF
>TRBJ2-7|TRBV27
CASSLRLAGVVYEQYF
>TRBJ1-4|TRBV9
CASSGRDRPNEKLFF
>TRBJ2-1|TRBV6-5
CASSYPRGLARNEQFF
>TRBJ2-7|TRBV6-1
CASKGQGMAYEQYF
>TRBJ2-3|TRBV7-6
CASSLDSPGTSGTDTQYF
>TRBJ1-6|TRBV5-1
CASSLTGVGDSPLHF
>TRBJ2-5|TRBV7-6
CASSRDRVGQYF
>TRBJ2-7|TRBV7-2
CASSRPSGGTNYEQYF
>TRBJ2-3|TRBV29-1
CSVAVLAGGTDTQYF
>TRBJ2-1|TRBV7-2
CASSPLGQTYNEQFF
>TRBJ2-5|TRBV7-2
CASSFQGAETQYF
>TRBJ2-2|TRBV18
CASSPTGLPTGELFF
>TRBJ2-1|TRBV7-2
CASRSHSGNNEQFF
>TRBJ2-7|TRBV19
CASSLRDRVPYEQYF
>TRBJ2-6|TRBV5-4
CASSGTGAGANVLTF
>TRBJ2-1|TRBV7-9
CASSRHTGTKNEQFF
>TRBJ2-7|TRBV19
CASSIFGTGKYEQYF
>TRBJ1-1|TRBV19
CASSNQLGANTEAFF
>TRBJ2-3|TRBV7-2
CASSSRAGAPDTQYF
>TRBJ1-5|TRBV30
CAWSPGTGVRKPQHF
>TRBJ2-1|TRBV7-9
CASSLIYGREGSSYNEQFF